The rows below give T cell receptor beta chains drawn from one sample of a study of shared clonotypes between healthy human individuals. Sequencing used immunoSEQ multiplex PCR; TCRdb keeps in-frame clones, though not all of them. The profile shows around 690,000 clones, about nine tenths of them singletons. The sample comprised memory CD8+ T cells from PBMCs. These receptors were taken from a man younger than 30 in good health. Some clones in this sample may be carry-over from other donors' samples. CDR3s include the opening cysteine and the closing phenylalanine or tryptophan. Fields, in order: V gene, clone size, J gene, D gene, CDR3 protein, CDR3 DNA. The D gene is left open where the match is weak. Some rows have no size entry. The others give once, few or many, or a class for an expanded clone.

TRBV27,once,TRBJ2-7,TRBD2,CASRGGRVGLAQYF,TGTGCCAGCAGGGGGGGAAGGGTTGGACTAGCGCAGTACTTC
TRBV7-3,NA,TRBJ2-1,TRBD2,CASSDLAGSYNEQFF,TGTGCCAGCAGCGATTTAGCGGGTTCCTACAATGAGCAGTTCTTC
TRBV4-1,NA,TRBJ2-3,NA,CASSRLAQRTSTDTQYF,TGCGCCAGCAGCCGTCTTGCGCAGCGGACCTCCACAGATACGCAGTATTTT
TRBV4-1,NA,TRBJ1-2,NA,CASSQEPGRNYGYTF,TGCGCCAGCAGCCAAGAACCAGGGCGGAACTATGGCTACACCTTC
TRBV11-1,NA,TRBJ1-5,NA,CASSLYRSNQPQHF,TGTGCCAGCAGCTTATACAGGAGCAATCAGCCCCAGCATTTT
TRBV19,NA,TRBJ2-3,NA,CASSIWGPTDTQYF,TGTGCCAGTTCGATATGGGGGCCCACAGATACGCAGTATTTT
TRBV19,NA,TRBJ2-7,NA,CASSGSPTYEQYF,TGTGCCAGTAGTGGCAGCCCTACCTACGAGCAGTACTTC
TRBV30,once,TRBJ2-7,NA,CAWSVGRISSYEQYF,TGTGCCTGGAGTGTAGGGCGCATAAGCTCCTACGAGCAGTACTTC
TRBV9,NA,TRBJ2-7,NA,CASSVGSSHEQYF,TGTGCCAGCAGCGTAGGGTCTAGCCACGAGCAGTACTTC
TRBV11-2,NA,TRBJ1-3,NA,CASSPGPRSGNTIYF,TGTGCCAGCAGTCCGGGACCGCGCTCTGGAAACACCATATATTTT
TRBV19,once,TRBJ2-5,NA,CASSTRTVETQYF,TGTGCCAGTAGTACGCGAACCGTGGAGACCCAGTACTTC
TRBV7-3,once,TRBJ2-3,TRBD2,CASSHGTSGIVDTQYF,TGTGCCAGCAGCCACGGGACTAGCGGGATCGTAGATACGCAGTATTTT
TRBV7-9,NA,TRBJ1-1,NA,CASSYHRDNTEAFF,TGTGCCAGCAGCTACCACAGGGATAACACTGAAGCTTTCTTT
TRBV18,NA,TRBJ2-3,NA,CASSPGIRGDTQYF,TGTGCCAGCTCACCCGGCATTAGGGGTGATACGCAGTATTTT
TRBV30,NA,TRBJ2-7,NA,CAWMSGSGYEQYF,TGTGCCTGGATGTCCGGGAGTGGATACGAGCAGTACTTC
TRBV30,NA,TRBJ2-7,TRBD1,CAGQGRVGEQYF,TGTGCCGGACAGGGGCGGGTGGGCGAGCAGTACTTC
TRBV7-8,NA,TRBJ2-7,NA,CASSSHPGALGRDEQYF,TGTGCCAGCAGCTCCCACCCCGGGGCCCTGGGTCGCGACGAGCAGTACTTC
TRBV13,NA,TRBJ2-7,NA,CASRWRYGEQYF,TGTGCCAGCAGGTGGAGGTACGGTGAGCAGTACTTC
TRBV6-5,once,TRBJ1-4,NA,CASGPYRATNEKLFF,TGTGCCAGCGGGCCCTACAGGGCGACTAATGAAAAACTGTTTTTT
TRBV15,NA,TRBJ1-1,TRBD1,CATSIRTGGDTEAFF,TGTGCCACCAGCATCAGGACAGGAGGTGACACTGAAGCTTTCTTT
TRBV27,few,TRBJ2-7,NA,CASSWAVSYEQYF,TGTGCCAGCAGTTGGGCCGTCTCCTACGAGCAGTACTTC
TRBV27,NA,TRBJ2-7,NA,CASSLNGGSYEQYF,TGTGCCAGCAGTTTAAACGGGGGCTCCTACGAGCAGTACTTC
TRBV10-3,NA,TRBJ2-3,TRBD2,CASTSGTLTDTQYF,TGTGCCAGCACTAGCGGGACCTTGACAGATACGCAGTATTTT
TRBV4-1,NA,TRBJ2-7,NA,CASSQGVGRWTYEQYF,TGCGCCAGCAGCCAAGGAGTAGGACGCTGGACCTACGAGCAGTACTTC
TRBV27,NA,TRBJ2-2,NA,CASSFPTAGTGELFF,TGTGCCAGCAGTTTTCCGACAGCAGGGACCGGGGAGCTGTTTTTT
TRBV19,NA,TRBJ1-2,NA,CASNPGGIYGYTF,TGTGCCAGTAACCCTGGCGGGATCTATGGCTACACCTTC
TRBV4-1,NA,TRBJ1-6,NA,CASSQARGGHSPLHF,TGCGCCAGCAGCCAAGCTAGGGGAGGACATTCACCCCTCCACTTT
TRBV7-3,NA,TRBJ2-1,TRBD2,CASSLAGGISNEQFF,TGTGCCAGCAGCTTAGCGGGAGGGATTTCCAATGAGCAGTTCTTC
TRBV7-9,NA,TRBJ2-2,NA,CASSLVSNTGELFF,TGTGCCAGCAGCTTAGTCTCGAACACCGGGGAGCTGTTTTTT
TRBV6-1,NA,TRBJ2-1,TRBD2,CASSERLAALYNEQFF,TGTGCCAGCAGTGAAAGGCTAGCGGCGCTCTACAATGAGCAGTTCTTC
TRBV7-9,NA,TRBJ1-2,TRBD1,CASRRQGNYGYTF,TGTGCCAGCAGACGACAGGGTAACTATGGCTACACCTTC
TRBV6-4,NA,TRBJ1-5,TRBD1,CASSDSDRGGPQHF,TGTGCCAGCAGTGACTCGGACAGGGGGGGCCCCCAGCATTTT
TRBV7-9,NA,TRBJ2-5,NA,CASSLANQEETQYF,TGTGCCAGCAGCTTAGCGAACCAGGAAGAGACCCAGTACTTC
TRBV2,NA,TRBJ2-5,TRBD1,CASSPDRVPGTQYF,TGTGCCAGCAGCCCCGACAGGGTCCCCGGCACCCAGTACTTC
TRBV7-9,NA,TRBJ2-1,TRBD2,CASSWGLAGVVDEQFF,TGTGCCAGCAGTTGGGGACTAGCGGGAGTCGTCGATGAGCAGTTCTTC
TRBV2,NA,TRBJ2-2,NA,CASSRQAGELFF,TGTGCCAGCAGCCGACAAGCTGGGGAGCTGTTTTTT
TRBV9,NA,TRBJ1-5,TRBD1,CASSGTGSNQPQHF,TGTGCCAGCAGCGGGACAGGGAGCAATCAGCCCCAGCATTTT
TRBV7-6,NA,TRBJ2-1,TRBD2,CASSPGLADYNEQFF,TGTGCCAGCAGCCCCGGACTAGCGGACTACAATGAGCAGTTCTTC
TRBV27,NA,TRBJ2-3,NA,CASSWGSRGASTDTQYF,TGTGCCAGCAGTTGGGGGAGTCGCGGGGCTAGCACAGATACGCAGTATTTT
TRBV5-1,NA,TRBJ2-1,TRBD1,CASSQGDREGIAYNEQFF,TGCGCCAGCAGCCAGGGGGACAGGGAAGGTATTGCCTACAATGAGCAGTTCTTC
TRBV29-1,NA,TRBJ2-7,TRBD2,CSVEGAGVHEQYF,TGCAGCGTTGAAGGAGCGGGAGTGCACGAGCAGTACTTC
TRBV27,NA,TRBJ2-7,NA,CASSLRTNPYEQYF,TGTGCCAGCAGTTTACGGACTAACCCCTACGAGCAGTACTTC
TRBV27,NA,TRBJ2-1,TRBD2,CASSLSSGRAYNEQFF,TGTGCCAGCAGTTTGTCTAGCGGGAGGGCCTACAATGAGCAGTTCTTC
TRBV14,NA,TRBJ2-7,NA,CASSRTDPREQYF,TGTGCCAGCAGCCGGACGGACCCGAGGGAGCAGTACTTC
TRBV27,NA,TRBJ1-3,NA,CASSPLPGTRNTIYF,TGTGCCAGCAGTCCCCTCCCTGGGACGCGAAACACCATATATTTT
TRBV6-6,NA,TRBJ2-3,TRBD2,CASSYPGLAGADTQYF,TGTGCCAGCAGTTATCCAGGACTAGCGGGAGCAGATACGCAGTATTTT
TRBV9,NA,TRBJ1-1,NA,CASSVDRAGTEAFF,TGTGCCAGCAGCGTAGACCGGGCGGGAACTGAAGCTTTCTTT
TRBV28,NA,TRBJ1-2,NA,CASSPTWGEGGGYTF,TGTGCCAGCAGTCCGACTTGGGGTGAGGGCGGTGGCTACACCTTC
TRBV9,NA,TRBJ2-1,NA,CASSVGGGDNEQFF,TGTGCCAGCAGCGTAGGAGGAGGGGACAATGAGCAGTTCTTC
TRBV30,NA,TRBJ2-7,TRBD2,CAWSEIAGGKVGSYEQYF,TGTGCCTGGAGTGAAATAGCGGGAGGAAAGGTCGGCTCCTACGAGCAGTACTTC
TRBV14,NA,TRBJ2-7,TRBD2,CASSQGAGGDYEQYF,TGTGCCAGCAGCCAGGGAGCGGGAGGGGATTACGAGCAGTACTTC
TRBV4-2,NA,TRBJ1-3,NA,CASSWWGTPDSGNTIYF,TGTGCCAGCAGCTGGTGGGGCACTCCAGACTCTGGAAACACCATATATTTT
TRBV5-6,NA,TRBJ2-3,NA,CASSLRRGRRSTDTQYF,TGTGCCAGCAGCTTACGGCGGGGCCGGCGGAGCACAGATACGCAGTATTTT
TRBV13,once,TRBJ2-2,TRBD2,CASTQRGTSYTGELFF,TGTGCCAGCACCCAGAGGGGGACTAGTTACACCGGGGAGCTGTTTTTT
TRBV2,NA,TRBJ1-2,TRBD1,CASSPYTQGARNKGYTF,TGTGCCAGCAGTCCATACACACAGGGGGCGCGGAATAAGGGCTACACCTTC
TRBV29-1,NA,TRBJ2-7,NA,CSVGGGEKREQCF,TGCAGCGTTGGAGGGGGTGAAAAGCGCGAGCAGTGCTTC
TRBV19,NA,TRBJ1-1,NA,CASRPGGDVVNTEAFF,TGTGCCAGCCGACCCGGTGGGGATGTTGTCAACACTGAAGCTTTCTTT